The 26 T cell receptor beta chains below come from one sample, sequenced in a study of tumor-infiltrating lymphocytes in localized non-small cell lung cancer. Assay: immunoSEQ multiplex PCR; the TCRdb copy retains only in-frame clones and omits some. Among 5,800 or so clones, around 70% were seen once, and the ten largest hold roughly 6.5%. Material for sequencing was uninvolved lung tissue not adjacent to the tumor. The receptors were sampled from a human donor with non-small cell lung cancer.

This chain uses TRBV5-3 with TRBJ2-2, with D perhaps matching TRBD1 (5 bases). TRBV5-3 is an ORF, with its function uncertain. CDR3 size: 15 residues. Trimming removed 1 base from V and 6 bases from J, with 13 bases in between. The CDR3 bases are TGTGCCAGAAGCTTGAGGACATTGGGTCCCGGGGAGCTGTTTTTT. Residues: CARSLRTLGPGELFF.

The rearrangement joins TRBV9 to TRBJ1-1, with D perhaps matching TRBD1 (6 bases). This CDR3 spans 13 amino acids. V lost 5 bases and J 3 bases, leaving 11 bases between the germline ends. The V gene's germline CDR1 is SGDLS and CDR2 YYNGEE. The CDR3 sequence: CASSRGGDTEAFF. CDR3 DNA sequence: TGTGCCAGCAGTCGAGGGGGGGACACTGAAGCTTTCTTT.

This CDR3 is CASSSGTGKNQPQHF. The CDR3 DNA sequence: TGTGCCAGCAGCTCCGGGACAGGGAAAAATCAGCCCCAGCATTTT. V gene TRBV7-9 combines with J gene TRBJ1-5; TRBD1 agrees at 9 bases. After removal of 4 bases from V and 4 bases from J, the junction contained 5 bases not matched to a gene. CDR1 SEHNR and CDR2 FQNEAQ come from the germline V gene (reference sequence). The CDR3 is 15 residues long.

As DNA, the CDR3 is TGTGCCAGCAGTGGGGGGACATCTAACACCGGGGAGCTGTTTTTT. Its protein is CASSGGTSNTGELFF. The chain joins TRBV2 to TRBJ2-2; perhaps TRBD1 as D (6 bases). The V end was cut by 4 bases, the J end by 2 bases, with 11 bases between. The CDR3 spans 15 residues. Looked up from germline, CDR1 is SNHLY and CDR2 is FYNNEI.

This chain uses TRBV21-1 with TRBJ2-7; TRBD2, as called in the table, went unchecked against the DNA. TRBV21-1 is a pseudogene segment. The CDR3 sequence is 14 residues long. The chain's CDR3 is CASSTGDFTYEQYF. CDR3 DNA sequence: TGTGCCAGCAGCACCGGGGACTTTACCTACGAGCAGTACTTC.

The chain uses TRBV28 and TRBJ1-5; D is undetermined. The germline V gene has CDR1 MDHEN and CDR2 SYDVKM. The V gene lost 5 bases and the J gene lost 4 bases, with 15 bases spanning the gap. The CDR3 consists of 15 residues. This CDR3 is CASSPPNGRNQPQHF. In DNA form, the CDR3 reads TGTGCCAGCAGTCCCCCCAACGGACGGAATCAGCCCCAGCATTTT.

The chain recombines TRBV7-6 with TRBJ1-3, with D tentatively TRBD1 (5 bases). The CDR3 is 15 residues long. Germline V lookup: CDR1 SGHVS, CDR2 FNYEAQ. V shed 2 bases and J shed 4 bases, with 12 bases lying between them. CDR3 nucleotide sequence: TGTGCCAGCAGCTTATCCAGGGCCTGGGGAAACACCATATATTTT. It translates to CASSLSRAWGNTIYF.

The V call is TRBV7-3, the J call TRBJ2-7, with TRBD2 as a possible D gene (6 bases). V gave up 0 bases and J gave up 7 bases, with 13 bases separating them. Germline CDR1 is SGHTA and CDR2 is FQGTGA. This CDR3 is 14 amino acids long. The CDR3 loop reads CASSLTPGDREQYF. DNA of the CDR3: TGTGCCAGCAGCTTAACGCCGGGGGATCGGGAGCAGTACTTC.

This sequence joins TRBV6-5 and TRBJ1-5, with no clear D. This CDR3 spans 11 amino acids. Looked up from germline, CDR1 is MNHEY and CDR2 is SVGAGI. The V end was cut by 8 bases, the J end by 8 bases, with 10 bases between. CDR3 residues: CASGPVEPQHF. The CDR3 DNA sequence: TGTGCCAGCGGACCGGTCGAGCCCCAGCATTTT.

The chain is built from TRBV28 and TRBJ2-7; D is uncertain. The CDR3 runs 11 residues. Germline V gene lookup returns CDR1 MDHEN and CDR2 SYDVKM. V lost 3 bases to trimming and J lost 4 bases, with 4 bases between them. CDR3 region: CASSLGYEQYF. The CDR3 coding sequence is TGTGCCAGCAGTTTGGGGTACGAGCAGTACTTC.

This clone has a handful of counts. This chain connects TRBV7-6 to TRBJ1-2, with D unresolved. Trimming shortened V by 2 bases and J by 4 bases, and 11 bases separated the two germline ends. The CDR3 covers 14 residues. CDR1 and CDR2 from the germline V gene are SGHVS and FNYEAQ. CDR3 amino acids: CASSLTDGGYGYTF. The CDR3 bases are TGTGCCAGCAGCTTAACAGACGGCGGCTATGGCTACACCTTC.

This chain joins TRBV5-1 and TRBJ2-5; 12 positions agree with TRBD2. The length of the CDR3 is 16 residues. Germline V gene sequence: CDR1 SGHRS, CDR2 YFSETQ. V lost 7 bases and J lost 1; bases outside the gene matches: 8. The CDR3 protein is CASGEGLAGIQETQYF. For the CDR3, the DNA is TGCGCCAGCGGCGAAGGACTAGCGGGGATCCAAGAGACCCAGTACTTC.

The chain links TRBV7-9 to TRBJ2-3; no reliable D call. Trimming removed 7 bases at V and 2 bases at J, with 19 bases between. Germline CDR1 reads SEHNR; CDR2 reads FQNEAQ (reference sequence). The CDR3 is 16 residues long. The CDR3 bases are TGTGCCAGCATCCCTCCACCTCCCAACCCCACAGATACGCAGTATTTT. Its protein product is CASIPPPPNPTDTQYF. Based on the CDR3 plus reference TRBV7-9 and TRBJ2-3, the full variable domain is DTGVSQNPRHKITKRGQNVTFRCDPISEHNRLYWYRQTLGQGPEFLTYFQNEAQLEKSRLLSDRFSAERPKGSFSTLEIQRTEQGDSAMYLCASIPPPPNPTDTQYFGPGTRLTVL.

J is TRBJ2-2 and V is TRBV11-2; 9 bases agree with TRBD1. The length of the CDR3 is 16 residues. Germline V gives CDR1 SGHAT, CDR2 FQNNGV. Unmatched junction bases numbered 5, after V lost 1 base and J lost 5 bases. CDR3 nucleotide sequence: TGTGCCAGCAGCTTAGGGCCGGACAGGGGAACCGGGGAGCTGTTTTTT. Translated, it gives CASSLGPDRGTGELFF. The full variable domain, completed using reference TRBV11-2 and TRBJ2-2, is EAGVAQSPRYKIIEKRQSVAFWCNPISGHATLYWYQQILGQGPKLLIQFQNNGVVDDSQLPKDRFSAERLKGVDSTLKIQPAKLEDSAVYLCASSLGPDRGTGELFFGEGSRLTVL.

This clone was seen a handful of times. The CDR3 DNA sequence: TGTGCCAGCAGCTCCGCACAGGGGGACACTGAAGCTTTCTTT. Amino acid sequence: CASSSAQGDTEAFF. The chain is built from TRBV27 and TRBJ1-1; 8 positions match TRBD1. V lost 6 bases to trimming and J lost 3 bases; unmatched junction nucleotides: 6. CDR3 length: 14 amino acids. CDR1 is MNHEY, CDR2 SMNVEV, per germline (reference sequence).

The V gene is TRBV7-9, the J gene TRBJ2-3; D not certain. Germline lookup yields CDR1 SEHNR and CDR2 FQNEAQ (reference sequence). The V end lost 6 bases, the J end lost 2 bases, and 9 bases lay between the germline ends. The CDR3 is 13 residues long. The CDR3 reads CASRSYYTDTQYF. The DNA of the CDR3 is TGTGCCAGCAGGTCCTATTACACAGATACGCAGTATTTT.

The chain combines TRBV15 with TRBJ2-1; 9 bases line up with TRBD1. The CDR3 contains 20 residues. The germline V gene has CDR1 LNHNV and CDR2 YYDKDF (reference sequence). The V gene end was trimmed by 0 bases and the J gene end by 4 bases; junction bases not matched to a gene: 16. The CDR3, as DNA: TGTGCCACCAGCAGAGATTTGGACAGGGGTATCCCTAGGGCTTACAATGAGCAGTTCTTC. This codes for CATSRDLDRGIPRAYNEQFF.

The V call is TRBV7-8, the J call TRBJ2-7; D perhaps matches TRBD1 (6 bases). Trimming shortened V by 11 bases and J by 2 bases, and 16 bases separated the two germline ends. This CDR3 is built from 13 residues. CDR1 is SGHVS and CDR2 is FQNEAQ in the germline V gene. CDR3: CAGGRGFTYEQYF. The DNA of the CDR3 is TGTGCCGGGGGTAGGGGGTTCACCTACGAGCAGTACTTC.

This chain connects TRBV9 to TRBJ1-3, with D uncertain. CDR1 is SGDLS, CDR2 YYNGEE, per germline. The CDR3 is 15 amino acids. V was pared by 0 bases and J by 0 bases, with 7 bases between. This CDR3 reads CASSVGRDSGNTIYF. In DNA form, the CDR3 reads TGTGCCAGCAGCGTAGGCCGGGACTCTGGAAACACCATATATTTT.

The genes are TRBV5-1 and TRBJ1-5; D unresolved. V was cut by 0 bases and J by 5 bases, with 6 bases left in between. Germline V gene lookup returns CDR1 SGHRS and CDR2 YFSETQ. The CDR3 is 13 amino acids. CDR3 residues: CASSLDRDQPQHF. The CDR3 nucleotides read TGCGCCAGCAGCTTGGATCGGGATCAGCCCCAGCATTTT.

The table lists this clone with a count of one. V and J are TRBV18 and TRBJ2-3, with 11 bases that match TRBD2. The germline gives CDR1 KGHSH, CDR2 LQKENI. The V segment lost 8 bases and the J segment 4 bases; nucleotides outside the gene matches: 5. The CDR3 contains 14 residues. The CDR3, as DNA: TGTGCCAGCCTTACTAGCGGGAGCGCAGATACGCAGTATTTT. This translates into CASLTSGSADTQYF.

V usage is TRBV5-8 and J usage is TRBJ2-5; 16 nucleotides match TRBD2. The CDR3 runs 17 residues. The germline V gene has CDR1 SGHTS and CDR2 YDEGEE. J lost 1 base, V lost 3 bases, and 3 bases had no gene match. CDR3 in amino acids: CASSSGLAGGTQETQYF. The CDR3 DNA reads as TGTGCCAGCAGCTCGGGACTAGCGGGGGGGACCCAAGAGACCCAGTACTTC.

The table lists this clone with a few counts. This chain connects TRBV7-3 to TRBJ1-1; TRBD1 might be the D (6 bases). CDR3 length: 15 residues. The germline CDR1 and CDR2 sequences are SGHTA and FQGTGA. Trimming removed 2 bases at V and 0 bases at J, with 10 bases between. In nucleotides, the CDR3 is TGTGCCAGCAGCTTAGAAGGGGGGATGAACACTGAAGCTTTCTTT. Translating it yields CASSLEGGMNTEAFF.

The chain's CDR3 is CASRQGANTGELFF. The CDR3 bases are TGCGCCAGTCGACAGGGGGCGAACACCGGGGAGCTGTTTTTT. The genes are TRBV10-1 and TRBJ2-2; 9 bases map to TRBD1. In germline, CDR1 is WNHNN, CDR2 SYGVQD (reference sequence). The ends lost 9 bases at V and 0 bases at J; junction bases unmatched: 2. The CDR3 is 14 residues long.

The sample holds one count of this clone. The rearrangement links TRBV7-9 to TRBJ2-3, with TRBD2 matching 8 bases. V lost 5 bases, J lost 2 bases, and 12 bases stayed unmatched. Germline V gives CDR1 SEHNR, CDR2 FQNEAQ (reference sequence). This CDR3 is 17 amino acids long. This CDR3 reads CASSRGGTSIITDTQYF. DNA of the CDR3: TGTGCCAGCAGCCGAGGGGGGACTAGTATTATCACAGATACGCAGTATTTT.

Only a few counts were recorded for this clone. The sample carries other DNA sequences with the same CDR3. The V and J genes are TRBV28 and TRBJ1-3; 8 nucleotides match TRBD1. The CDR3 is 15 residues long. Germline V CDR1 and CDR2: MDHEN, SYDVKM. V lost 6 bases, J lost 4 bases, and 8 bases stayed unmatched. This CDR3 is CASRSDRVPGNTIYF. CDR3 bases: TGTGCCAGCAGATCGGACAGGGTCCCAGGAAACACCATATATTTT.